What follows are 21 T cell receptor beta chains derived from one specimen sequenced in a study of memory CD4+ T cells and cytomegalovirus serostatus. TCRdb's copy holds only in-frame clones and misses some; the assay was immunoSEQ multiplex PCR. The sample includes some 50,000 clones, 60% to 85% of them seen just once. Single viable CD3+CD4+CD8-CD45RO+ cells were sorted as the memory CD4+ T cells. Specimen: memory CD4+ T cells from blood. The receptors shown here come from an adult in good health and CMV-seronegative.

The chain couples TRBV6-6 to TRBJ1-4; D gene ambiguous. Deletions cut 2 bases from V and 6 bases from J, with 10 bases between. Germline V gene lookup returns CDR1 MNHNY and CDR2 SVGAGI (reference sequence). The CDR3 extends over 14 amino acids. The CDR3 loop reads CASSYLGADEKLFF. DNA for the CDR3: TGTGCCAGCAGTTACCTGGGAGCGGATGAAAAACTGTTTTTT.

The J gene is TRBJ2-3, the V gene TRBV27; D is unclear. Germline V gene data show CDR1 as MNHEY and CDR2 as SMNVEV (reference sequence). V lost 10 bases and J lost 0, with 8 bases in between. The CDR3 has 12 residues. The CDR3 region is CATKRSTDTQYF. As DNA, the CDR3 is TGTGCCACTAAGCGTAGCACAGATACGCAGTATTTT.

The chain couples TRBV6-6 to TRBJ2-1, with D unresolved. The CDR3 is made up of 11 amino acids. Per the germline V gene, CDR1 is MNHNY and CDR2 is SVGAGI (reference sequence). V was pared by 4 bases and J by 6 bases, with 4 bases between. The CDR3 loop is CASSSTNEQFF. The CDR3 DNA is TGTGCCAGCAGTTCTACCAATGAGCAGTTCTTC.

This chain uses TRBV29-1 with TRBJ1-2; a weak D match, TRBD1 (6 bases). The CDR3 spans 12 residues. Germline V gene lookup returns CDR1 SQVTM and CDR2 ANQGSEA. Trimming removed 0 bases from V and 7 bases from J, with 9 bases in between. As DNA, the CDR3 is TGCAGCGTTGAAGAGGGGGCAGGTGGCTACACCTTC. Encoded protein: CSVEEGAGGYTF. Full variable domain (remainder filled in from reference TRBV29-1 and TRBJ1-2): SAVISQKPSRDICQRGTSLTIQCQVDSQVTMMFWYRQQPGQSLTLIATANQGSEATYESGFVIDKFPISRPNLTFSTLTVSNMSPEDSSIYLCSVEEGAGGYTFGSGTRLTVV.

This chain uses TRBV7-2 with TRBJ1-3; D is perhaps TRBD1 (5 bases). This CDR3 contains 15 residues. Trimming took 11 bases from V and 0 from J, leaving 17 bases between them. Germline values: CDR1 SGHTA, CDR2 FQGNSA. The CDR3 DNA is TGTGCCTCCGGCCGGTCGGGGGACTCTGGAAACACCATATATTTT. Amino acids: CASGRSGDSGNTIYF.

The rearrangement uses TRBV7-6 and TRBJ2-5; D is perhaps TRBD1 or TRBD2 (6 bases each). There are 15 residues in the CDR3. The V and J ends lost 1 base and 0 bases respectively, with 9 bases between them. Germline CDR1 and CDR2: SGHVS and FNYEAQ. This CDR3 is CASSLGGANQETQYF. The DNA for the CDR3 is TGTGCCAGCAGCTTAGGGGGGGCTAACCAAGAGACCCAGTACTTC.

The sample holds one count of this clone. This sequence joins TRBV9 and TRBJ1-4; maybe TRBD1 (5 bases). The CDR3 consists of 15 residues. V was shortened by 3 bases and J by 7 bases, with 16 bases between the two germline ends. CDR1 and CDR2 from the germline V gene are SGDLS and YYNGEE. CDR3 nucleotide sequence: TGTGCCAGCAGCGCGGATCCGGGACTTAGTGAAAAACTGTTTTTT. It is translated as CASSADPGLSEKLFF.

The chain uses TRBV7-8 and TRBJ1-1; D is unclear. This CDR3 has 14 amino acids. The germline V gene encodes CDR1 SGHVS and CDR2 FQNEAQ. The V gene lost 5 bases and the J gene lost 0 bases, with 10 bases spanning the gap. CDR3: CASSLRPLNTEAFF. Written as DNA, the CDR3 is TGTGCCAGCAGCCTCAGACCCCTGAACACTGAAGCTTTCTTT.

This clone has only one observation. The genes are TRBV25-1 and TRBJ2-7; D perhaps matches TRBD2 (6 bases). The CDR3 runs to 12 residues. Germline loops: CDR1 MGHDK, CDR2 SYGVNS. The V end lost 6 bases, the J end lost 6 bases, and 12 bases lay between the germline ends. The CDR3 nucleotides are TGTGCCAGCAGCGCAGGAGCGGGCGAGCAGTACTTC. Its translation: CASSAGAGEQYF.

In its sample, this clone was seen once. The chain joins TRBV5-1 to TRBJ2-1, with 12 bases that match TRBD2. V trimming: 3 bases; J trimming: 1 base; junction bases outside the gene matches: 2. CDR1 is SGHRS and CDR2 is YFSETQ in the germline V gene. The length of the CDR3 is 16 residues. The CDR3 region has the DNA TGCGCCAGCAGCTCACTAGCGGGGGGATCCTACAATGAGCAGTTCTTC. This translates into CASSSLAGGSYNEQFF.

The chain combines TRBV19 with TRBJ1-1; D is uncertain. Germline V gene data show CDR1 as LNHDA and CDR2 as SQIVND (reference sequence). V lost 2 bases, J lost 1 base, and 8 bases lay in between. The CDR3 sequence is 14 residues long. The CDR3 loop reads CASSILKENTEAFF. In nucleotides, the CDR3 is TGTGCCAGTAGTATATTGAAAGAGAACACTGAAGCTTTCTTT.

The table lists this clone with a count of one. Different DNA sequences within this sample yield the same CDR3. The V gene is TRBV7-2, the J gene TRBJ1-1; 8 nucleotides agree with TRBD1. J lost 1 base, V lost 1 base, and 2 bases had no gene match. Per the germline V gene, CDR1 is SGHTA and CDR2 is FQGNSA. The CDR3 totals 15 residues. CDR3 protein: CASSLGDRRNTEAFF. CDR3 nucleotide sequence: TGTGCCAGCAGCTTAGGGGACAGGAGGAACACTGAAGCTTTCTTT.

This clone showed up just a few times. V usage is TRBV7-9 and J usage is TRBJ1-6; D is uncertain. The ends were cut back, 2 bases at V and 14 bases at J, with 10 bases in the middle. Germline values: CDR1 SEHNR, CDR2 FQNEAQ (reference sequence). This CDR3 has 12 amino acids. The DNA of the CDR3 is TGTGCCAGCAGCTTATTCCTTGAGTCCCTCCACTTT. This encodes CASSLFLESLHF.

The chain uses TRBV5-4 and TRBJ2-5, with D possibly matching TRBD2 (6 bases). The CDR3 sequence is 14 residues long. V lost 2 bases to trimming and J lost 3 bases, with 11 bases between them. Germline values: CDR1 SGHNT, CDR2 YYREEE (reference sequence). This CDR3 reads CASSFRRVEETQYF. CDR3 DNA: TGTGCCAGCAGCTTTAGGAGGGTAGAAGAGACCCAGTACTTC.

On this clone: A junction boundary mismatches the germline segment, possibly from a read error. The rearrangement uses TRBV7-7 and TRBJ2-5; 7 nucleotides match TRBD1. Germline-derived CDR1 and CDR2 are SSHAT and FNYEAQ (reference sequence). The CDR3 is made up of 15 amino acids. In DNA form, the CDR3 reads TGTGCTAGCAGCCCGGGGACAGACTTACAAGAGACCCAGTACTTC. It codes for CASSPGTDLQETQYF.

The chain joins TRBV6-4 to TRBJ1-2, with 7 bases lining up with TRBD1. The CDR3 covers 15 residues. From germline, CDR1 is MRHNA and CDR2 SNTAGT. The V gene end was trimmed by 5 bases and the J gene end by 4 bases; junction bases not matched to a gene: 10. This CDR3 is CASSFQPGGGYGYTF. DNA for the CDR3: TGTGCCAGCAGTTTCCAGCCAGGGGGGGGCTATGGCTACACCTTC.

The genes are TRBV29-1 and TRBJ1-2; the match to TRBD1 covers 7 bases. In germline, CDR1 is SQVTM, CDR2 ANQGSEA. This CDR3 has 15 residues. J was trimmed by 8 bases and V by 3 bases; bases with no gene match: 15. CDR3 in DNA: TGCAGCGTTGACCGAAACCTAGACAGGGACGGGGGCTACACCTTC. Protein product: CSVDRNLDRDGGYTF. Complete variable domain (other parts from reference TRBV29-1 and TRBJ1-2): SAVISQKPSRDICQRGTSLTIQCQVDSQVTMMFWYRQQPGQSLTLIATANQGSEATYESGFVIDKFPISRPNLTFSTLTVSNMSPEDSSIYLCSVDRNLDRDGGYTFGSGTRLTVV.

This sequence joins TRBV9 and TRBJ2-4; D remains ambiguous. CDR1 is SGDLS and CDR2 is YYNGEE in the germline V gene. V lost 0 bases, J lost 0 bases, and 13 bases lay in between. The CDR3 is 17 amino acids. The CDR3 loop reads CASSVAVTSLAKNIQYF. CDR3 DNA: TGTGCCAGCAGCGTAGCTGTCACAAGCCTAGCCAAAAACATTCAGTACTTC.

The chain recombines TRBV18 with TRBJ2-7, with 10 bases lining up with TRBD1. Germline loops: CDR1 KGHSH, CDR2 LQKENI. The CDR3 consists of 16 residues. V shed 1 base, J shed 4 bases, and the junction held 7 bases outside the gene matches. The CDR3 nucleotides read TGTGCCAGCTCACCACGGGACAGGGGTAGTCTTTACGAGCAGTACTTC. Residues: CASSPRDRGSLYEQYF.

This clone was detected a few times. V is TRBV5-1 and J is TRBJ1-1; the D is unclear. The ends were cut back, 0 bases at V and 4 bases at J, with 13 bases in the middle. Germline V lookup: CDR1 SGHRS, CDR2 YFSETQ. This CDR3 region has 15 residues. CDR3 amino acids: CASSLAAATTTEAFF. The CDR3 nucleotides read TGCGCCAGCAGCTTGGCCGCTGCCACCACCACTGAAGCTTTCTTT. Filled out from reference TRBV5-1 and TRBJ1-1, the complete variable domain reads KAGVTQTPRYLIKTRGQQVTLSCSPISGHRSVSWYQQTPGQGLQFLFEYFSETQRNKGNFPGRFSGRQFSNSRSEMNVSTLELGDSALYLCASSLAAATTTEAFFGQGTRLTVV.

The gene calls are TRBV7-9 and TRBJ1-4; possibly TRBD1 for D (6 bases). CDR1 is SEHNR and CDR2 is FQNEAQ in the germline V gene (reference sequence). Trimming cost V 4 bases and J 5 bases, with 17 bases left between them. The CDR3 covers 16 residues. The chain's CDR3 is CASSSPGGTRNEKLFF. As DNA, the CDR3 is TGTGCCAGCAGCTCCCCGGGGGGGACAAGAAATGAAAAACTGTTTTTT. The entire variable domain, with the rest obtained from reference TRBV7-9 and TRBJ1-4, is as follows: DTGVSQNPRHKITKRGQNVTFRCDPISEHNRLYWYRQTLGQGPEFLTYFQNEAQLEKSRLLSDRFSAERPKGSFSTLEIQRTEQGDSAMYLCASSSPGGTRNEKLFFGSGTQLSVL.